This TCR beta chain was recorded in a study of CD4 T cells in relation to SARS-CoV-2 and coronaviruses. Study as a whole: TCR beta CDR3s were sequenced after 10-day antigen culture of PBMCs. No peptide or an HIV-1 Nef peptide pool served as negative control.

This table comes from immunoSEQ multiplex PCR, and its TCRdb copy is limited to in-frame clones, with some not included. The data contain more than 20,000 clones, less than 70% of them singletons. Before the COVID-19 pandemic, during about 2010-2018, CD4+ T cells were taken from unexposed donors. CD4+ T cells were isolated from the cells after 10 days of culture. Testing used SARS-CoV-2 S/N and four cold-coronavirus spikes on unexposed-donor CD4+ T cells, cells permitting. PBMCs were plated at two million per well in IL-2-containing medium. CDR3 size: 12 residues. Trimming took off 5 bases at V and 3 bases at J, with 8 bases between the two ends. Germline CDR1 is SGHAT and CDR2 is FQNNGV. Note on this clone: Its antigen is unknown.

This receptor was taken from a human donor in good health. What was sequenced was CD4+ T cells from PBMCs, cultured in vitro. This chain connects TRBV11-2 to TRBJ2-7, with a weak D call TRBD1 (5 bases). The CDR3 nucleotides are TGTGCCAGCAGCGTACAGGACTACGAGCAGTACTTC. It translates to CASSVQDYEQYF. The whole variable domain, filled in from reference TRBV11-2 and TRBJ2-7, reads EAGVAQSPRYKIIEKRQSVAFWCNPISGHATLYWYQQILGQGPKLLIQFQNNGVVDDSQLPKDRFSAERLKGVDSTLKIQPAKLEDSAVYLCASSVQDYEQYFGPGTRLTVT.